The sequence of this TCR beta chain was determined in a study of T cell repertoires in aging, cancer and after chemotherapy. Whole-study context: Clear clonal overlap appeared across healthy donor samples taken over several months to years. Study-level findings and limits: No conclusions about immunological memory after chemotherapy can be drawn from the repertoire data.

Details on this clonotype: The antigen is not known.

Peripheral blood genomic DNA, not sorted cells or RNA, was the template. A mixed TRB-A/B primer pool amplified rearranged TRB by multiplex touch-down PCR. TCRdb itself ran the multiplex PCR reads through MiXCR, one entry per CDR3 protein. The sample lists about 8,700 distinct CDR3 sequences, 30% to 35% occurring once. The CDR3 has 15 residues. V lost 8 bases to trimming and J lost 3 bases; unmatched junction nucleotides: 12. From germline, CDR1 is DFQATT and CDR2 SNEGSKA (reference sequence). The sequenced material came from blood. This receptor was obtained from a human donor in good health. The J gene is TRBJ2-1, the V gene TRBV20-1; 8 bases are a match to TRBD2. As DNA, the CDR3 is TGCAGTTATGATTCCGGGACTAGTCGCTACAATGAGCAGTTCTTC. It specifies CSYDSGTSRYNEQFF.